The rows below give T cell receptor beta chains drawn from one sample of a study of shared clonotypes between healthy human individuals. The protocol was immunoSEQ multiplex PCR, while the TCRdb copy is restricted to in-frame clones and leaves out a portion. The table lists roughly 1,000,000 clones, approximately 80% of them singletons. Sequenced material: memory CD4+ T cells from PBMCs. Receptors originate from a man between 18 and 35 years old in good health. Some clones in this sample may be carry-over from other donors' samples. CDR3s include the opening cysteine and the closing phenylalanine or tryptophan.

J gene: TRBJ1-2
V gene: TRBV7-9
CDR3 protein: CASSFQGGHGYTF

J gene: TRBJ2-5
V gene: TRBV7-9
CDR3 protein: CASSFQLEAMETQYF

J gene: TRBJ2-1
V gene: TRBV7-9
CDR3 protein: CASSLGLAGVEMSYNEQFF

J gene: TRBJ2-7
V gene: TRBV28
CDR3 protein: CASSSRTSPPEYF

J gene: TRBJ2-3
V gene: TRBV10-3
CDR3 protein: CAISAGRGQGKDTQYF

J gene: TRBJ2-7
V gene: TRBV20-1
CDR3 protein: CSGGLAYEQYF

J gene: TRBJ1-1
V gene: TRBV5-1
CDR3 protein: CASSFGRGYMNTEAFF

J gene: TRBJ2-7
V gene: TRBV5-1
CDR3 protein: CASSLMASGTGYEQYF

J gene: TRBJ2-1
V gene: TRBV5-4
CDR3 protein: CASSLASGNYNEQFF

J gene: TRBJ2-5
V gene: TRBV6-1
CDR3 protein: CASSENLAGEFPQYF

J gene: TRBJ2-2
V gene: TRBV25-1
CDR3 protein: CASSPRTSEGGELFF

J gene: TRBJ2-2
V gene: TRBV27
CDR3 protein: CASSLQQGPPFWTGELFF

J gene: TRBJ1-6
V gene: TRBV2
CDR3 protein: CASRVTTGGNSPLHF

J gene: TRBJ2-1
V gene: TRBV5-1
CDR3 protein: CASSLSVSSYNEQFF

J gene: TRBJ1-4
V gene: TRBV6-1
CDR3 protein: CASSEGLRQGEMRKLFF

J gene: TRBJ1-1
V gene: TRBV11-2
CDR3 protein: CASSLTDRTEAFF

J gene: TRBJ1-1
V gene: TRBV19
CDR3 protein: CASIRHPEAFF

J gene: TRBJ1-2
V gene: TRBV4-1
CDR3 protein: CASSQSVVDAYGYTF

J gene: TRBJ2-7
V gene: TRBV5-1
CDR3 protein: CASSSGNPMDEQYF

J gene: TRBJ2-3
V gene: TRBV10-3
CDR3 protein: CASSYTTITDTQYF

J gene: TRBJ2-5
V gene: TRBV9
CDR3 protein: CASSRDRGRETQYF

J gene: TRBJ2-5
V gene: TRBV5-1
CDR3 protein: CASSPQERKTQYF

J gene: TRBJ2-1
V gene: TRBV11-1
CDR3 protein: CASSSRPALDEQFF

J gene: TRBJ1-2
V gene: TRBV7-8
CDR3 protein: CASSLVILPGQGRDGYTF

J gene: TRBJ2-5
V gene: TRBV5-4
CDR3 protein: CASSLGLAQETQYF

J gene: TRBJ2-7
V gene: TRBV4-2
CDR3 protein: CASSQGDSYEQYF

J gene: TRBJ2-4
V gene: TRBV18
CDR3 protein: CASSPPRQEAKNIQYF

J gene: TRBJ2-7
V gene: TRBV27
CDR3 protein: CASSLTGTYEQYF

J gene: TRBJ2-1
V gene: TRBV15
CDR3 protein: CATSRRNEQFF

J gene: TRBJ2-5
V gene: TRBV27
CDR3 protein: CASSLRFQETQYF

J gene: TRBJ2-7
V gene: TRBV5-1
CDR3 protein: CASSLSLGEQYF

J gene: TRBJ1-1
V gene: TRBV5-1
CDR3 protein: CASSDQGDTEAFF

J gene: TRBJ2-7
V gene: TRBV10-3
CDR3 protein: CAILRTEPYEQYF

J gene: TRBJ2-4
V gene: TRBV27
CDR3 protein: CASPARVVGIQYF

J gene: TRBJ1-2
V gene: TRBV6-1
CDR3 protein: CASSGVRGDYGYTF

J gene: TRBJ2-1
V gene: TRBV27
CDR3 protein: CASSFSSGGEQFF

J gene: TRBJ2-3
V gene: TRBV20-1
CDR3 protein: CSARSNTQYF

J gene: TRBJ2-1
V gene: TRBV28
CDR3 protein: CASMWVAGGENEQFF

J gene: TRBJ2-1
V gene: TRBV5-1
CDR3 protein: CASSLATGVNEQFF

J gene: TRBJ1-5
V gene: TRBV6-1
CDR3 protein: CALGRGARGNQPQHF

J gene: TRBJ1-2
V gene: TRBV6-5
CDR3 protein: CASSRGTVNYGYTF

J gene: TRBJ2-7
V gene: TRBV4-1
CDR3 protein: CASSQDRSSGHYEQYF

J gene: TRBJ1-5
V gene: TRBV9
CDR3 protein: CASSVGSGDSNQPQHF

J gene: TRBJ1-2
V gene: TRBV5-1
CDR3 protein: CASSLEQGGYGYTF

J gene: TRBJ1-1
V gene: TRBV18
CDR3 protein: CASSPILRGYTEAFF

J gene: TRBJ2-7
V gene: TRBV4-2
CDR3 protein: CASRGLAGIYEQYF

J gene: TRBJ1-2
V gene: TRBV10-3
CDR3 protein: CAISEDPEMAGYTF

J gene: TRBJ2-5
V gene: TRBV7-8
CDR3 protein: CASSLWLETQYF

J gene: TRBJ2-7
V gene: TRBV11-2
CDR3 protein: CASSLGGWGRLSDEQYF